The 10 T cell receptor beta chains listed next were all sequenced from one sample in a study of blood T cell repertoires in COVID-19. Measured with immunoSEQ multiplex PCR; TCRdb has only the in-frame clones, and not every one. The sample shows under 40,000 clones, 70% to 90% of them seen only once. The sequenced sample consisted of peripheral blood. These TCRs come from a woman of 80 years or more with active or convalescent COVID-19.

This clone was counted a few times. This chain uses TRBV3-1 (or the pseudogene TRBV3-2) with TRBJ2-2; 10 nucleotides line up with TRBD1. The V gene's germline CDR1 is LGHDT and CDR2 YNNKEL (reference sequence). The CDR3 totals 16 residues. V trimming: 1 base; J trimming: 5 bases; junction bases outside the gene matches: 4. The chain's CDR3 is CASSQVRTGGTGELFF. The CDR3 DNA reads TGTGCCAGCAGCCAAGTTAGGACAGGGGGGACCGGGGAGCTGTTTTTT.

This clone showed up just once. V gene TRBV29-1 combines with J gene TRBJ1-4, with 8 bases fitting TRBD1. Germline V CDR1 and CDR2: SQVTM, ANQGSEA. Unmatched junction bases numbered 3, after V lost 4 bases and J lost 2 bases. This CDR3 has 14 amino acids. The CDR3 loop is CSVAWTGTNEKLFF. In nucleotides, the CDR3 is TGCAGCGTTGCCTGGACAGGGACTAATGAAAAACTGTTTTTT. The full variable domain, rest sourced from reference TRBV29-1 and TRBJ1-4, is SAVISQKPSRDICQRGTSLTIQCQVDSQVTMMFWYRQQPGQSLTLIATANQGSEATYESGFVIDKFPISRPNLTFSTLTVSNMSPEDSSIYLCSVAWTGTNEKLFFGSGTQLSVL.

In its sample, this clone was seen a few times. The rearrangement uses TRBV4-2 and TRBJ2-1, with 7 bases lining up with TRBD1. The CDR3 runs to 15 residues. With 5 bases clipped from V and 0 bases from J, the junction kept 4 bases outside the gene matches. Germline assignment: CDR1 LGHNA and CDR2 YNFKEQ. The CDR3 nucleotides are TGTGCCAGCAGCTGGGGACAGAGCTCCTACAATGAGCAGTTCTTC. Protein product: CASSWGQSSYNEQFF.

The CDR3 DNA follows: TGTGCCAGCAGCTTAGTTCCCCACAGAACCTACGAGCAGTACTTC. Protein: CASSLVPHRTYEQYF. The V gene is TRBV7-2, the J gene TRBJ2-7; D is uncertain. The V gene's germline CDR1 is SGHTA and CDR2 FQGNSA. The V end was cut by 1 base, the J end by 2 bases, with 12 bases between. The length of the CDR3 is 15 residues. Using reference TRBV7-2 and TRBJ2-7 for the parts outside the CDR3, the full variable domain is GAGVSQSPSNKVTEKGKDVELRCDPISGHTALYWYRQSLGQGLEFLIYFQGNSAPDKSGLPSDRFSAERTGGSVSTLTIQRTQQEDSAVYLCASSLVPHRTYEQYFGPGTRLTVT.

This chain connects TRBV6-5 to TRBJ1-1, with a tentative D call TRBD1 (6 bases). Germline V lookup: CDR1 MNHEY, CDR2 SVGAGI. With 6 bases removed from V and 2 bases from J, the gap between germline ends came to 10 bases. The CDR3 covers 13 residues. The CDR3 region has the DNA TGTGCCAGCAGGGGGACAATCAACACTGAAGCTTTCTTT. Residues: CASRGTINTEAFF.

CDR3 residues: CASRDLAGGSLYEQFF. The CDR3 DNA reads TGTGCCAGTAGGGACCTAGCGGGGGGTTCTCTGTATGAGCAGTTCTTC. The chain uses TRBV19 and TRBJ2-1, with 11 positions matching TRBD2. The trim removed 6 bases at V and 8 bases at J, leaving 12 bases unmatched. This CDR3 has 16 residues. The V gene's germline CDR1 is LNHDA and CDR2 SQIVND (reference sequence).

DNA for the CDR3: TGTGCCAGCAGCCAAGATTTGGGGGGCTATGGCTACACCTTC. Amino acids: CASSQDLGGYGYTF. The chain joins TRBV3-1 (or the pseudogene TRBV3-2) to TRBJ1-2; a weak D match, TRBD1 (5 bases). This CDR3 has 14 amino acids. V was trimmed by 0 bases and J by 4 bases, leaving 9 bases between them. The V gene's germline CDR1 is LGHDT and CDR2 YNNKEL (reference sequence).

The chain couples TRBV7-9 to TRBJ1-2, with 12 bases matching TRBD1. This CDR3 contains 15 residues. Trimming took 1 base from V and 7 from J; bases not matched to a gene: 4. Per germline, CDR1 SEHNR and CDR2 FQNEAQ (reference sequence). CDR3 DNA: TGTGCCAGCAGCTTAGAAGGGACAGGGGGCATTGGCTACACCTTC. This sequence encodes CASSLEGTGGIGYTF.

The genes are TRBV5-1 and TRBJ1-1; 7 bases fit TRBD1. The CDR3 extends over 15 amino acids. In germline, CDR1 is SGHRS, CDR2 YFSETQ. J was trimmed by 4 bases and V by 7 bases; bases with no gene match: 13. CDR3 in DNA: TGCGCCAGCTATCCCGAGGGGGCCGGGGGCACTGAAGCTTTCTTT. Encoded protein: CASYPEGAGGTEAFF.

This chain uses TRBV4-2 with TRBJ1-2, with 7 bases that match TRBD1. J gave up 7 bases and V 0 bases, and 5 bases lay outside the gene matches. The CDR3 totals 14 residues. Germline values: CDR1 LGHNA, CDR2 YNFKEQ. The chain's CDR3 is CASSQDQGVGGYTF. The CDR3 region has the DNA TGTGCCAGCAGCCAAGACCAGGGGGTGGGTGGCTACACCTTC.